This T cell receptor (beta chain) was sequenced during a study of T-cell reconstitution after alpha-beta-depleted transplantation in children. Findings and caveats of the study: A year post-transplant, T-cell counts and diversity derived mostly from newly produced T cells.

Trimming took 3 bases from V and 7 from J; bases not matched to a gene: 5. Germline V gene sequence: CDR1 MGHRA, CDR2 YSYEKL. The CDR3 consists of 14 residues. A few counts support this clonotype. Its target is not known. As it was prepared, the TCRbeta library received unique molecular identifiers. One entry per CDR3 protein results from TCRdb running MiXCR on the PCR reads. The table has around 800,000 distinct CDR3 sequences, 15% to 20% seen once. This specimen was PBMCs, mostly from graft donor cells, taken 360 days after TCRalphabeta/CD19-depleted stem cell transplant. The receptor's source is a male patient aged 10 to 17 who had a stem cell transplant for acute lymphoblastic leukemia, so the T cells may come from the graft donor. The chain combines TRBV4-1 with TRBJ2-1; 8 bases match TRBD2. CDR3 DNA sequence: TGCGCCAGCAGCCAGGTAGCGGGATTTAATGAGCAGTTCTTC. Translated: CASSQVAGFNEQFF.